The 18 T cell receptor beta chains listed next were all sequenced from one sample in a study of shared T cell receptors in the human thymus. TCRdb's table, derived via immunoSEQ multiplex PCR, lists solely in-frame clones and lacks some. Altogether fewer than 700,000 clones are present, roughly 90% being singletons, with the ten largest covering 0.0095% to 0.011%. The sample was also linked to a second study, of human thymus T cells.

The sequencing input was thymocytes. All receptors come from a boy in the first two years of life with a congenital heart defect.

This chain connects TRBV5-8 to TRBJ1-5, with 8 bases fitting TRBD1. Trimming cost V 1 base and J 3 bases; bases outside gene matches: 12. CDR1 SGHTS and CDR2 YDEGEE come from the germline V gene. The CDR3 is 18 residues long. As DNA, the CDR3 is TGTGCCAGCAGCTTGAAGTCGTGGGGGACAGGCGACAATCAGCCCCAGCATTTT. It codes for CASSLKSWGTGDNQPQHF. Full variable domain (remainder filled in from reference TRBV5-8 and TRBJ1-5): EAGVTQSPTHLIKTRGQQATLRCSPISGHTSVYWYQQALGLGLQFLLWYDEGEERNRGNFPPRFSGRQFPNYSSELNVNALELEDSALYLCASSLKSWGTGDNQPQHFGDGTRLSIL.

The V gene is TRBV5-1, the J gene TRBJ1-1; D not certain. The CDR3 is 15 amino acids. Trimming stripped 0 bases from V and 1 base from J, with 10 bases between. Germline V gives CDR1 SGHRS, CDR2 YFSETQ. CDR3 in DNA: TGCGCCAGCAGCTTGGAAAGAGCAGGGAACACTGAAGCTTTCTTT. This sequence encodes CASSLERAGNTEAFF.

The chain recombines TRBV27 with TRBJ2-1; D unresolved. The CDR3 contains 18 residues. The germline gives CDR1 MNHEY, CDR2 SMNVEV (reference sequence). Trimming left V 5 bases short and J 1 base short, with 21 bases between. In DNA form, the CDR3 reads TGTGCCAGCAGTCCGTCCTCACGCCCTATGTATTCCTACAATGAGCAGTTCTTC. Protein product: CASSPSSRPMYSYNEQFF.

The chain combines TRBV30 with TRBJ2-2; TRBD1 might be the D (7 bases). Germline values: CDR1 GTSNPN, CDR2 SVGIG (reference sequence). The length of the CDR3 is 17 residues. V was shortened by 0 bases and J by 6 bases, with 20 bases between the two germline ends. CDR3 sequence: CAWSVEGALKGSGELFF. The CDR3 nucleotides read TGTGCCTGGAGTGTGGAGGGGGCGCTGAAGGGTTCCGGGGAGCTGTTTTTT.

The rearrangement uses TRBV5-5 and TRBJ1-4, with 7 bases lining up with TRBD1. The CDR3 is 17 residues long. J lost 0 bases, V lost 4 bases, and 9 bases had no gene match. Per the germline V gene, CDR1 is SGHKS and CDR2 is YYEKEE (reference sequence). CDR3 nucleotides: TGTGCCAGCAGCCAACGGGACAGACCCGCAACTAATGAAAAACTGTTTTTT. Its protein product is CASSQRDRPATNEKLFF. Using reference TRBV5-5 and TRBJ1-4 for the parts outside the CDR3, the full variable domain is DAGVTQSPTHLIKTRGQQVTLRCSPISGHKSVSWYQQVLGQGPQFIFQYYEKEERGRGNFPDRFSARQFPNYSSELNVNALLLGDSALYLCASSQRDRPATNEKLFFGSGTQLSVL.

This chain connects TRBV27 to TRBJ2-7, with a tentative D call TRBD1 (5 bases). Germline V gene sequence: CDR1 MNHEY, CDR2 SMNVEV (reference sequence). Trimming took off 9 bases at V and 2 bases at J, with 20 bases between the two ends. The CDR3 spans 15 residues. The CDR3 sequence: CASQSTRQRPYEQYF. The DNA of the CDR3 is TGTGCCAGTCAGAGCACCCGACAGAGACCCTACGAGCAGTACTTC.

This clone appeared a single time. The rearrangement uses TRBV7-2 and TRBJ1-1; D is ambiguous. The V end was cut by 6 bases, the J end by 4 bases, with 9 bases between. The CDR3 has 12 residues. Germline CDR1 and CDR2: SGHTA and FQGNSA. The CDR3 protein is CASSYIGTEAFF. CDR3 DNA: TGTGCCAGCAGTTATATCGGCACTGAAGCTTTCTTT.

J is TRBJ2-3 and V is TRBV21-1; TRBD2, the D gene given by the table, was not confirmed from the DNA. TRBV21-1 is a recognized pseudogene. This CDR3 has 16 amino acids. The CDR3 protein is CASSKLLGGSTDTQYF. CDR3 nucleotides: TGTGCCAGCAGCAAACTACTAGGCGGGAGCACAGATACGCAGTATTTT.

The rearrangement links TRBV27 to TRBJ2-6, with D tentatively TRBD2 (6 bases). CDR1 and CDR2 (germline): MNHEY, SMNVEV (reference sequence). Trimming pared 0 bases from V and 2 bases from J, leaving 29 bases between. The CDR3 runs to 23 residues. CDR3 sequence reads: CASSLSELPGLGQGTPGANVLTF. In DNA form, the CDR3 reads TGTGCCAGCAGTTTATCGGAACTCCCGGGACTGGGGCAGGGTACTCCTGGGGCCAACGTCCTGACTTTC.

DNA of the CDR3: TGCGCCAGCAGCCAAGACCGAAGTCGGGAAAAACTGTTTTTT. Residues: CASSQDRSREKLFF. The gene calls are TRBV4-1 and TRBJ1-4, with D uncertain. The CDR3 totals 14 residues. Germline V gene sequence: CDR1 MGHRA, CDR2 YSYEKL. V dropped 0 bases and J dropped 8 bases, with 10 bases sitting between them.

The J gene is TRBJ1-2, the V gene TRBV4-3; TRBD1 is a possible D gene (5 bases). The CDR3 extends over 15 amino acids. Germline V gives CDR1 LGHNA, CDR2 YSLEER. V was shortened by 1 base and J by 6 bases, with 15 bases between the two germline ends. CDR3 DNA: TGCGCCAGCAGCCAAGGGGCGGACAAGGGAAATGGCTACACCTTC. Protein product: CASSQGADKGNGYTF.

The rearrangement joins TRBV19 to TRBJ2-5; 7 bases fit TRBD2. This CDR3 comprises 15 residues. The germline V gene encodes CDR1 LNHDA and CDR2 SQIVND (reference sequence). V dropped 3 bases and J dropped 2; count of bases not matched to a gene: 6. Here the CDR3 DNA reads TGTGCCAGTAGTATTGGGGGGGTTCGGCAAGAGACCCAGTACTTC. This encodes CASSIGGVRQETQYF.

The chain uses TRBV7-9 and TRBJ2-1, with no clear D. Germline CDR1 is SEHNR and CDR2 is FQNEAQ (reference sequence). Trimming stripped 5 bases from V and 4 bases from J, with 15 bases between. The CDR3 is 15 amino acids. CDR3 amino acids: CASSPLPNSYNEQFF. CDR3 DNA: TGTGCCAGCAGCCCATTGCCGAACTCTTACAATGAGCAGTTCTTC. The full variable domain, its missing parts supplied by reference TRBV7-9 and TRBJ2-1, is DTGVSQNPRHKITKRGQNVTFRCDPISEHNRLYWYRQTLGQGPEFLTYFQNEAQLEKSRLLSDRFSAERPKGSFSTLEIQRTEQGDSAMYLCASSPLPNSYNEQFFGPGTRLTVL.

This sequence joins TRBV7-2 and TRBJ2-5, with 16 bases identical to TRBD2. V gave up 5 bases and J gave up 5 bases; unmatched junction bases: 11. CDR3 size: 18 residues. The germline CDR1 and CDR2 sequences are SGHTA and FQGNSA. The CDR3 loop is CASSLAGLAGGPGETQYF. The DNA of the CDR3 is TGTGCCAGCAGCCTCGCGGGACTAGCGGGAGGGCCTGGGGAGACCCAGTACTTC.

The chain combines TRBV2 with TRBJ2-5; a weak D match, TRBD2 (5 bases). Trimming removed 6 bases from V and 1 base from J, with 15 bases in between. This CDR3 is 15 amino acids long. CDR1 and CDR2 from the germline V gene are SNHLY and FYNNEI. CDR3 residues: CASRAQTNPQETQYF. The CDR3 DNA reads TGTGCCAGCAGGGCCCAGACTAACCCCCAAGAGACCCAGTACTTC.

The chain links TRBV10-3 to TRBJ1-1; D gene uncertain. The germline V gene has CDR1 ENHRY and CDR2 SYGVKD. CDR3 length equals 13 residues. V was pared by 7 bases and J by 7 bases, with 16 bases between. CDR3 coding DNA: TGTGCCATCAAAGATACCCCCTTAGTTGAAGCTTTCTTT. It specifies CAIKDTPLVEAFF.

This clone was counted once. The chain recombines TRBV6-5 with TRBJ2-3; TRBD2 agrees at 9 bases. Losses at the gene ends were 2 bases for V and 6 bases for J; bases not matched to a gene: 9. Germline lookup yields CDR1 MNHEY and CDR2 SVGAGI. The CDR3 extends over 16 amino acids. CDR3 amino acids: CASSYDRAGGSDTQYF. In DNA, the CDR3 is TGTGCCAGCAGTTACGATAGAGCGGGAGGTTCGGATACGCAGTATTTT.

The chain employs TRBV6-5 and TRBJ2-1, with a weak D call TRBD2 (5 bases). V lost 7 bases and J lost 6, with 7 bases in between. CDR3 length: 11 residues. The V gene's germline CDR1 is MNHEY and CDR2 SVGAGI. In DNA, the CDR3 is TGTGCCAGCAATCGGGGCAATGAGCAGTTCTTC. Protein sequence: CASNRGNEQFF.